This T cell receptor (beta chain) was profiled in a study of shared clonotypes between healthy human individuals. In the naive CD8 group, cells lacked CD45RO and were positively selected for CCR7, so terminally differentiated effector memory CD45RA+ cells were left out. With 3 bases removed from V and 3 bases from J, the gap between germline ends came to 8 bases. This CDR3 is built from 13 residues. From germline, CDR1 is SGDLS and CDR2 YYNGEE. Genomic DNA from each subset was divided evenly over several immunoSEQ plates. The table came from immunoSEQ multiplex PCR; TCRdb's copy has only in-frame clones and leaves some out. The sample holds roughly 1,800,000 clones; 85% to 95% are singletons and the top ten take 0.9% to 1.5%.

The sequence came from a man younger than 35 in good health. This chain links TRBV9 with TRBJ2-3; D remains unclear. What was sequenced was naive CD8+ T cells sorted from blood. The CDR3 loop reads CASSAYVTDTQYF. The CDR3 DNA reads TGTGCCAGCAGCGCCTACGTTACAGATACGCAGTATTTT.